One and the same sample provided the 30 T cell receptor beta chains below, sequenced in a study of CD8+CD57+ T cells in acquired aplastic anemia. Investigators profiled TCR beta VDJ and CDR3 from genomic DNA template. In TCRdb, the reads were re-called with MiXCR into one record per CDR3 protein. Of about 160,000 distinct CDR3 sequences in the sample, approximately 51% were seen once. Patients picked for sequencing had shown CD8+CD57+ cell expansion detected by flow cytometry. Source material: sorted CD4+, CD8+, or CD8+CD57+ T cells (not recorded which) from PBMCs. These TCRs come from a human donor with aplastic anemia.

Only one count was recorded for this clonotype. The chain employs TRBV2 and TRBJ1-2; D unresolved. Germline V gene sequence: CDR1 SNHLY, CDR2 FYNNEI. Trimming pared 6 bases from V and 5 bases from J, leaving 16 bases between. The CDR3 loop spans 14 amino acids. The CDR3 protein is CASSQGRSSYGYTF. CDR3 sequence (DNA): TGTGCCAGCAGCCAAGGACGGTCGTCATATGGCTACACCTTC.

V usage is TRBV19 and J usage is TRBJ1-3; tentatively, D is TRBD1 (6 bases). With 4 bases removed from V and 4 bases from J, the gap between germline ends came to 11 bases. The CDR3 covers 14 residues. From germline, CDR1 is LNHDA and CDR2 SQIVND (reference sequence). This chain's CDR3 is CASSRGLQGNTIYF. The CDR3 DNA follows: TGTGCCAGTAGTAGGGGGCTGCAAGGAAACACCATATATTTT. Looking up the rest from reference TRBV19 and TRBJ1-3 gives the full variable domain: DGGITQSPKYLFRKEGQNVTLSCEQNLNHDAMYWYRQDPGQGLRLIYYSQIVNDFQKGDIAEGYSVSREKKESFPLTVTSAQKNPTAFYLCASSRGLQGNTIYFGEGSWLTVV.

The chain recombines TRBV5-1 with TRBJ2-3, with 10 bases aligning to TRBD1. The CDR3 runs 15 residues. Germline values: CDR1 SGHRS, CDR2 YFSETQ. V shed 0 bases, J shed 5 bases, and the junction held 3 bases outside the gene matches. The CDR3 DNA is TGCGCCAGCAGCTTGGGACAGGGGGCGAGAGATACGCAGTATTTT. This codes for CASSLGQGARDTQYF.

The chain uses TRBV20-1 and TRBJ2-1; 10 positions agree with TRBD2. CDR1 and CDR2 (germline): DFQATT, SNEGSKA (reference sequence). This CDR3 comprises 15 residues. With 7 bases clipped from V and 6 bases from J, the junction kept 12 bases outside the gene matches. The CDR3 bases are TGCAGTGTCCCCCCCAGCGGGAGGGCCGTCAATGAGCAGTTCTTC. Translating it yields CSVPPSGRAVNEQFF.

As to this clonotype: A read error is likely, as this CDR3 ends without the conserved phenylalanine or tryptophan. The chain recombines TRBV6-5 with TRBJ1-2; 12 positions agree with TRBD1. This CDR3 comprises 15 residues. The germline V gene encodes CDR1 MNHEY and CDR2 SVGAGI. CDR3 coding DNA: TGTGCCGGCAGTTTCACGGGACAGGGGGCGTATGGCTACACCATC. Its protein is CAGSFTGQGAYGYTI.

The chain has TRBV24-1 and TRBJ2-7, with D unresolved. V was shortened by 1 base and J by 1 base, with 10 bases between the two germline ends. This CDR3 contains 15 residues. Per the germline V gene, CDR1 is KGHDR and CDR2 is SFDVKD. The CDR3 nucleotides read TGTGCCACCAGTGATTTAACACGGATGTCCTACGAGCAGTACTTC. Its protein product is CATSDLTRMSYEQYF.

The gene calls are TRBV11-2 and TRBJ2-7; D gene ambiguous. The V gene lost 4 bases and the J gene lost 0 bases, with 16 bases spanning the gap. The CDR3 length is 16 residues. CDR1 and CDR2 (germline): SGHAT, FQNNGV. The CDR3 spells CASSSPPYGDSYEQYF. As DNA, the CDR3 is TGTGCCAGCAGCTCCCCCCCCTATGGCGACTCCTACGAGCAGTACTTC.

This clonotype turned up a few times. This chain connects TRBV6-2 or TRBV6-3 to TRBJ1-2; TRBD1 aligns across 7 bases. The length of the CDR3 is 17 residues. V lost 2 bases, J lost 0 bases, and 9 bases stayed unmatched. Germline assignment: CDR1 MNHEY and CDR2 SVGEGT. In DNA, the CDR3 is TGTGCCAGCAGTTACCGGACAGGTCAACTTTCTAACTATGGCTACACCTTC. Its protein is CASSYRTGQLSNYGYTF.

V and J are TRBV15 and TRBJ2-5; D may be TRBD2 (6 bases). The CDR3 runs to 15 residues. Germline CDR1 LNHNV, CDR2 YYDKDF (reference sequence). V was trimmed by 0 bases and J by 4 bases, leaving 12 bases between them. The CDR3 sequence is CATSRDGSRGETQYF. CDR3 nucleotide sequence: TGTGCCACCAGCAGAGATGGGTCGCGGGGAGAGACCCAGTACTTC.

CDR3 amino acids: CSARPTGRGSNQPQHF. CDR3 DNA sequence: TGCAGTGCTAGGCCTACAGGGAGAGGGAGCAATCAGCCCCAGCATTTT. The chain is built from TRBV20-1 and TRBJ1-5; a possible D gene is TRBD1 (6 bases). This CDR3 contains 16 residues. The V end was cut by 3 bases, the J end by 1 base, with 16 bases between. The V gene's germline CDR1 is DFQATT and CDR2 SNEGSKA (reference sequence).

The chain combines TRBV19 with TRBJ2-3; the D is unclear. This CDR3 contains 13 residues. CDR1 and CDR2 from the germline V gene are LNHDA and SQIVND (reference sequence). Trimming took off 9 bases at V and 5 bases at J, with 15 bases between the two ends. In DNA form, the CDR3 reads TGTGCCAGCAGCGCAAAACTGGGAGATACGCAGTATTTT. It codes for CASSAKLGDTQYF.

V gene TRBV30 combines with J gene TRBJ1-5; D uncertain. This CDR3 region has 13 residues. CDR1 and CDR2 (germline): GTSNPN, SVGIG (reference sequence). The V end was cut by 0 bases, the J end by 3 bases, with 6 bases between. The chain's CDR3 is CAWSVDINQPQHF. The CDR3, as DNA: TGTGCCTGGAGTGTAGACATCAATCAGCCCCAGCATTTT.

This clonotype was picked up a small number of times. The chain is built from TRBV5-1 and TRBJ2-7, with TRBD1 identical over 7 bases. CDR3 length equals 14 residues. Germline CDR1 reads SGHRS; CDR2 reads YFSETQ. Losses at the gene ends were 2 bases for V and 5 bases for J; bases not matched to a gene: 7. DNA for the CDR3: TGCGCCAGCAGCTTCAGAGGGGGCGGAAACGAGCAGTACGTC. It codes for CASSFRGGGNEQYV.

This clonotype has only one observation. The conserved phenylalanine or tryptophan is not found at the CDR3 terminus, so this likely reflects a read error. Because the CDR3's place on the DNA is in doubt, the DNA is left out and the CDR3 is given as listed by TCRdb. The CDR3 sequence is CASRTELS. The rearrangement links TRBV27 to TRBJ2-6; TRBD1 is the table's D call, not checked against the DNA. The CDR3 spans 8 amino acids, including both terminal residues. Germline CDR1 MNHEY, CDR2 SMNVEV (reference sequence).

The J gene is TRBJ1-2, the V gene TRBV6-5; 11 nucleotides match TRBD1. Germline V gene lookup returns CDR1 MNHEY and CDR2 SVGAGI. V was pared by 0 bases and J by 4 bases, with 7 bases of the junction left unmatched. The CDR3 totals 17 residues. CDR3 amino acids: CASSYSVPGQGVYGYTF. CDR3 coding DNA: TGTGCCAGCAGTTACTCGGTACCGGGACAGGGGGTCTATGGCTACACCTTC.

This clonotype was detected only a few times. The rearrangement joins TRBV2 to TRBJ1-1; a possible D gene is TRBD1 (5 bases). This CDR3 comprises 14 residues. From germline, CDR1 is SNHLY and CDR2 FYNNEI. The V end was cut by 6 bases, the J end by 1 base, with 12 bases between. CDR3: CASREIDRNTEAFF. CDR3 DNA sequence: TGTGCCAGCAGAGAAATTGACAGGAACACTGAAGCTTTCTTT.

The J gene is TRBJ1-1, the V gene TRBV15; 8 nucleotides line up with TRBD1. The length of the CDR3 is 14 residues. The ends lost 1 base at V and 6 bases at J; junction bases unmatched: 4. The germline CDR1 and CDR2 sequences are LNHNV and YYDKDF (reference sequence). The CDR3 here is CATSRGTGRAEAFF. CDR3 coding DNA: TGTGCCACCAGCAGAGGGACAGGGCGGGCTGAAGCTTTCTTT. The whole variable domain, filled in from reference TRBV15 and TRBJ1-1, reads DAMVIQNPRYQVTQFGKPVTLSCSQTLNHNVMYWYQQKSSQAPKLLFHYYDKDFNNEADTPDNFQSRRPNTSFCFLDIRSPGLGDTAMYLCATSRGTGRAEAFFGQGTRLTVV.

The chain uses TRBV19 and TRBJ1-2; 8 bases agree with TRBD1. Trimming cost V 4 bases and J 2 bases; bases outside gene matches: 6. CDR1 and CDR2 (germline): LNHDA, SQIVND (reference sequence). CDR3 length: 15 amino acids. The chain's CDR3 is CASSTNRGSNYGYTF. The CDR3 bases are TGTGCCAGTAGTACAAACAGGGGGTCCAACTATGGCTACACCTTC.

The J gene is TRBJ1-5, the V gene TRBV15, with D possibly TRBD1 on 5 matching bases. The CDR3 is 14 amino acids. CDR1 and CDR2 (germline): LNHNV, YYDKDF (reference sequence). Between the trimmed V and J ends, which lost 2 bases and 2 bases, there was a span of 7 bases. The CDR3 is CATSRQGGNQPQHF. The DNA of the CDR3 is TGTGCCACCAGCAGACAGGGAGGCAATCAGCCCCAGCATTTT.

V is TRBV7-3 and J is TRBJ1-6; 9 bases are shared with TRBD1. The CDR3 contains 15 residues. Germline V gene sequence: CDR1 SGHTA, CDR2 FQGTGA. After removal of 1 base from V and 9 bases from J, the junction contained 4 bases not matched to a gene. The CDR3 DNA is TGTGCCAGCAGCTTAATGGGACAGGGTAGTTCACCCCTCCACTTT. Amino acid sequence: CASSLMGQGSSPLHF.

This clonotype showed up many times. The V and J genes are TRBV9 and TRBJ2-5; 7 bases align to TRBD2. Germline V gene sequence: CDR1 SGDLS, CDR2 YYNGEE. This CDR3 contains 15 residues. Germline trimming cut 0 bases from V and 2 bases from J; bases unmatched to any gene: 4. CDR3 sequence: CASSVERDLQETQYF. The CDR3 DNA reads as TGTGCCAGCAGCGTAGAGCGGGACTTGCAAGAGACCCAGTACTTC.

The rearrangement joins TRBV19 to TRBJ2-5, with a weak D call TRBD2 (7 bases). The germline CDR1 and CDR2 sequences are LNHDA and SQIVND (reference sequence). The ends were cut back, 4 bases at V and 4 bases at J, with 13 bases in the middle. The CDR3 consists of 14 residues. The CDR3 loop reads CASSTRGAAETQYF. As DNA, the CDR3 is TGTGCCAGTAGTACCCGGGGGGCCGCAGAGACCCAGTACTTC.

The CDR3 DNA is TGTGCCACCCGGACAGGGGCGAATACGCAGTATTTT. This encodes CATRTGANTQYF. The chain links TRBV19 to TRBJ2-3; TRBD1 aligns across 9 bases. Unmatched junction bases numbered 6, after V lost 10 bases and J lost 7 bases. Germline CDR1 reads LNHDA; CDR2 reads SQIVND (reference sequence). This CDR3 contains 12 residues.

Notes on this clonotype: One end of the junction varies from germline; a read error may be responsible. This rearrangement joins TRBV10-2 to TRBJ1-1; 7 positions match TRBD1. Germline V gene lookup returns CDR1 WSHSY and CDR2 SAAADI. There are 15 residues in the CDR3. This CDR3 is CASSLGTDFHTEALF. The CDR3 nucleotides are TGTGCCAGCAGCTTGGGGACAGATTTCCACACTGAAGCTCTCTTT.

This clonotype was seen repeatedly, ten times or more. This chain connects TRBV7-3 to TRBJ2-2; a weak D match, TRBD1 (6 bases). Germline CDR1 and CDR2: SGHTA and FQGTGA. The V and J ends lost 2 bases and 1 base respectively, with 14 bases between them. CDR3 length equals 17 residues. DNA of the CDR3: TGTGCCAGCAGCTTATGGGGTGGGACAAGGAACACCGGGGAGCTGTTTTTT. It encodes CASSLWGGTRNTGELFF.

The chain carries TRBV25-1 and TRBJ1-3, with 11 nucleotides matching TRBD1. Germline V gene lookup returns CDR1 MGHDK and CDR2 SYGVNS. V lost 10 bases to trimming and J lost 7 bases; unmatched junction nucleotides: 6. The CDR3 sequence is 13 residues long. This chain's CDR3 is CATGGTGGNTIYF. The CDR3 DNA sequence: TGTGCCACGGGGGGGACAGGGGGTAACACCATATATTTT.

V and J are TRBV11-2 and TRBJ2-3; D possibly corresponds to TRBD2 (5 bases). Trimming removed 1 base at V and 5 bases at J, with 13 bases between. The CDR3 runs 15 residues. Looked up from germline, CDR1 is SGHAT and CDR2 is FQNNGV. CDR3 nucleotide sequence: TGTGCCAGCAGCTTAGTTGTAGCAGCGGAAGATACGCAGTATTTT. Residues: CASSLVVAAEDTQYF.

As to this clonotype: A much larger clone differs from this one at a single base, so this may be a read error. The rearrangement joins TRBV4-3 to TRBJ2-7; the match to TRBD1 covers 8 bases. The junction had 9 bases not matched to a gene; V was cut back by 1 base and J by 1 base. The CDR3 consists of 17 residues. Germline loops: CDR1 LGHNA, CDR2 YSLEER. CDR3 protein: CASSQAWGTGGSYEQYF. CDR3 sequence (DNA): TGCGCCAGCAGCCAAGCTTGGGGAACAGGGGGGTCCTACGAGCAGTACTTC.

The chain joins TRBV18 to TRBJ2-7; TRBD1 is a possible D gene (6 bases). V gave up 5 bases and J gave up 3 bases, with 14 bases separating them. The CDR3 length is 14 residues. CDR1 is KGHSH and CDR2 is LQKENI in the germline V gene. This CDR3 reads CASSGQNLYYEQYF. The CDR3 coding sequence is TGTGCCAGCTCAGGACAGAACCTTTACTACGAGCAGTACTTC. Supplemented by reference TRBV18 and TRBJ2-7, the full variable domain reads NAGVMQNPRHLVRRRGQEARLRCSPMKGHSHVYWYRQLPEEGLKFMVYLQKENIIDESGMPKERFSAEFPKEGPSILRIQQVVRGDSAAYFCASSGQNLYYEQYFGPGTRLTVT.

The chain has TRBV19 and TRBJ2-7; 9 bases line up with TRBD1. V lost 1 base, J lost 6 bases, and 4 bases stayed unmatched. There are 14 residues in the CDR3. In germline, CDR1 is LNHDA, CDR2 SQIVND (reference sequence). In DNA, the CDR3 is TGTGCCAGTAGTATAGGGGGGACAGGGACCGAGCAGTACTTC. This encodes CASSIGGTGTEQYF.